This TCR beta chain was observed in a study of blood T cell repertoires in COVID-19 (dated by TCRdb to between 2020 and 2021). Background for the entire study: Collaborator samples came from the United States, Italy and Spain and covered acute and convalescent phases of COVID-19. The repertoires were released in a freely available public database meant as a resource for research on the immune response to SARS-CoV-2. Subjects who had been exposed to COVID-19, were actively infected with it, or had recovered from it provided the deeply sampled blood TCRbeta repertoires that made up the dataset. HLA class I and class II types, where available, came from metadata supplied by the sample provider rather than from assay-based typing. Samples came from the ongoing ImmuneRACE study (first 160 participants) plus 1,254 subjects from 6 global collaborators. The prospective study material was composed of cDNA or gDNA derived from T cells, B-cell-depleted T cells, or PBMCs. A de-identified subject ID, COVID-19 status, age in years and sex were almost always included in the sample metadata. What the research found in general, with its limitations: Clinical and demographic metadata were provided uncurated, with the amount varying by source and participant.

TCRbeta CDR3 regions were amplified from genomic DNA by means of the immunoSEQ Assay, a bias-controlled multiplex PCR. For the original study's pipeline: The number of nucleated cells in each sample was estimated from the amplification of reference gene primers within the assay. To quantify the absolute abundance of each unique TCRbeta CDR3 rearrangement, sequence reads were collapsed and filtered. For each sample, productive Simpson clonality was calculated as the square root of Simpson's diversity index across productive rearrangements. The source is immuneACCESS, and TCRdb retained only in-frame sequences with V and J called. Part of the clones is not carried over; for the studies checked, unresolved V genes explain less than half of this, and the remainder is unexplained. That table supplies the V and J calls and clone size; D and trimming were determined from the DNA. The sample has roughly 69,000 clones on record, just over 85% of them singletons. Jointly, the top ten make up less than 5.5% of the sample.

In regard to this clone: Its antigen is not yet known. No quality values exist for individual bases; no much larger clone is one base distant.

Whole blood was collected in K2EDTA tubes by collaborating institutions according to the institutions' own protocols. For TCRbeta analysis, collaborators shipped samples in one of three forms: frozen whole blood, isolated PBMCs, or DNA extracted from either of those sample types. CDR3 length: 12 amino acids, cysteine to phenylalanine. The only DNA kept is the CDR3, 36 bases in frame from the first base. For CDR1 and CDR2, the germline V gene lists SGDLS and YYNGEE. Trimming at the junction amounts to 4 bases on V and 9 bases on J, and the germline ends lie 11 bases apart. The rearrangement joined TRBV9 to TRBJ2-1; a weak D assignment points to TRBD2 (5 bases agree). The sequence was obtained from a human donor in a cohort sampled during active COVID-19. The sequenced sample was peripheral blood. The nucleotide sequence reads TGTGCCAGCAGCCCCCTCGCGGGTGAGCAGTTCTTC. The encoded protein is CASSPLAGEQFF.